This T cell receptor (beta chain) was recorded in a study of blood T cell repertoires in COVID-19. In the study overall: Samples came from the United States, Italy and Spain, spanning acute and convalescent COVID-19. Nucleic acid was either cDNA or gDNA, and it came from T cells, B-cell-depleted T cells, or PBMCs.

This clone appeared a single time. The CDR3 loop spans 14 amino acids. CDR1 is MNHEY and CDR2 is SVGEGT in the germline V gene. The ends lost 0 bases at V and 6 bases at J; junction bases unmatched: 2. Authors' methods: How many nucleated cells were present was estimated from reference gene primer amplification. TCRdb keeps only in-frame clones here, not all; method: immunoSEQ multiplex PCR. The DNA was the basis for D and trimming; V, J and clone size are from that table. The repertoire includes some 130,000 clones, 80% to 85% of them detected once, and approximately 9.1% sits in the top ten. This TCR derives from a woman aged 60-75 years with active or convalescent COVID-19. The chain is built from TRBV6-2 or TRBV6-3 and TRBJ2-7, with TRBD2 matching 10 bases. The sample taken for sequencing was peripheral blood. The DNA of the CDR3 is TGTGCCAGCAGTTACTCCCGGACTAGCGGCGAGCAGTACGTC. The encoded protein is CASSYSRTSGEQYV.